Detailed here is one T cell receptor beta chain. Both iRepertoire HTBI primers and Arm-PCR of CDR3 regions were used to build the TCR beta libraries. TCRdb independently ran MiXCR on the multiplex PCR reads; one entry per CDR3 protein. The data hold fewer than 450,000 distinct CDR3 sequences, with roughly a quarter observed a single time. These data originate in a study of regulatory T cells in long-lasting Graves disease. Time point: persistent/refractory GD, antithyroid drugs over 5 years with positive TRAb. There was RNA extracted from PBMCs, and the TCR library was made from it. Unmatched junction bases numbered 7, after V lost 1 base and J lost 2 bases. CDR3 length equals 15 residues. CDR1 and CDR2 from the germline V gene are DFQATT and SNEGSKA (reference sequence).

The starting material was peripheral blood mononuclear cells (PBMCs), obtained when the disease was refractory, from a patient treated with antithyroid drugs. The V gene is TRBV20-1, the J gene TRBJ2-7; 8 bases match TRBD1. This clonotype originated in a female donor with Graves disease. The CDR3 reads CSARVRTGSTYEQYF. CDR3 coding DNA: TGCAGTGCTAGAGTCAGGACAGGGTCTACCTACGAGCAGTACTTC.